The clone carrying this T cell receptor (beta chain) was detected a few times. Its specificity is not known. The V end lost 3 bases, the J end lost 3 bases, and 12 bases lay between the germline ends. This CDR3 has 15 amino acids. Germline lookup yields CDR1 LGHNA and CDR2 YSLEER. In the PCR, 60 Vbeta and 13 Jbeta primers were used. The data were produced by immunoSEQ multiplex PCR, yet TCRdb's version contains in-frame clones alone and is incomplete. The data contain 140,000 to 150,000 clones, roughly three quarters of them singletons. The data belong to a study of cytomegalovirus exposure and HLA in healthy donors. Overall study: There were about 85 million unique TCRs (from HLA-typed donors) in an early data release.

Findings of the study overall: Association of a missense DCLRE1C variant with TCR beta V- and J-gene trimming was reported in a later analysis. Some TCR beta chains (roughly 160 of them) were listed as cytomegalovirus-associated. CMV antigen specificity of a few CMV-associated chains was confirmed in vitro.

Sequenced sample: PBMCs. The chain carries TRBV4-3 and TRBJ2-1; tentatively, D is TRBD2 (5 bases). This sequence was found in a female donor in good health and CMV-seronegative. The CDR3 sequence: CASSHEREYYNEQFF. CDR3 coding DNA: TGCGCCAGCAGCCACGAACGGGAATACTACAATGAGCAGTTCTTC.